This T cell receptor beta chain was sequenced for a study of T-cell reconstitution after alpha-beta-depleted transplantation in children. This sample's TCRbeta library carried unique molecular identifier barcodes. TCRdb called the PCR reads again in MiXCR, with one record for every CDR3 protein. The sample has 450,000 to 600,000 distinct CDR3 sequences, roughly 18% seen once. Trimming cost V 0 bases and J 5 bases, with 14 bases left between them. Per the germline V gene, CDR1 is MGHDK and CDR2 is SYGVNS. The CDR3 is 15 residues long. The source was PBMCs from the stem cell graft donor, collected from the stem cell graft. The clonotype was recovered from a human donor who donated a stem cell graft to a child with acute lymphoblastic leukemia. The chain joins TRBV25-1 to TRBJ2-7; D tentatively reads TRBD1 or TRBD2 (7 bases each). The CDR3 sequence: CASSEYGEGANEQYF. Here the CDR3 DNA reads TGTGCCAGCAGTGAATACGGGGAGGGGGCGAACGAGCAGTACTTC.